A selection of T cell receptor beta chains follows, all from one sample in a study of shared clonotypes between healthy human individuals. Repertoires were generated with immunoSEQ multiplex PCR, while TCRdb's copy carries only in-frame clones and drops some. The sample carries 2 million to 2.5 million clones, 80% to 95% recorded once. Sequencing used naive CD4+ T cells from PBMCs. The receptors derive from a man in his late teens or twenties in good health. Some clones in this sample may be carry-over from other donors' samples. Both conserved end residues are part of each CDR3. A D gene is named only where the DNA matches it firmly. The size of a clone is reported for some rows only, either as once, few or many, or as a class for expanded clones.

d_call	v_call	clone_size	j_call	cdr3_aa	cdr3_nt
NA	TRBV20-1	NA	TRBJ2-5	CSATNQETQYF	TGCAGTGCTACAAACCAAGAGACCCAGTACTTC
NA	TRBV5-4	NA	TRBJ1-1	CASRPGRRGMNTEAFF	TGTGCCAGCAGGCCGGGACGGAGGGGCATGAACACTGAAGCTTTCTTT
NA	TRBV7-3	NA	TRBJ2-1	CASSLGGGYNEQFF	TGTGCCAGCAGCTTGGGTGGCGGGTACAATGAGCAGTTCTTC
TRBD2	TRBV5-4	NA	TRBJ2-1	CASSFYLTSAPYNEQFF	TGTGCCAGCAGCTTTTACCTGACTAGCGCACCCTACAATGAGCAGTTCTTC
NA	TRBV5-8	once	TRBJ2-5	CASSLFPGAETQYF	TGTGCCAGCAGCTTGTTTCCGGGGGCGGAGACCCAGTACTTC
TRBD1	TRBV6-1	NA	TRBJ1-6	CASSEPWDRGRSPLHF	TGTGCCAGCAGTGAACCTTGGGACAGGGGGCGTTCACCCCTCCACTTT
NA	TRBV6-1	once	TRBJ1-1	CASAERRNTEAFF	TGTGCCAGCGCGGAAAGGAGGAACACTGAAGCTTTCTTT
TRBD1	TRBV10-3	NA	TRBJ1-1	CAISELGQGLSKAFF	TGTGCCATCAGTGAACTCGGACAGGGACTTAGCAAAGCTTTCTTT
NA	TRBV19	NA	TRBJ2-7	CASSPDTYSYEQYF	TGTGCCAGTAGCCCGGACACTTACTCCTACGAGCAGTACTTC
NA	TRBV5-6	NA	TRBJ2-7	CASSLAPGGGYEQYF	TGTGCCAGCAGCTTGGCCCCGGGTGGGGGGTACGAGCAGTACTTC
NA	TRBV2	NA	TRBJ2-1	CASTPMGVRSYNEQFF	TGTGCCAGCACCCCCATGGGGGTGAGGTCCTACAATGAGCAGTTCTTC
NA	TRBV4-1	NA	TRBJ1-4	CASSLYDRFNPNEKLFF	TGCGCCAGCAGCCTCTATGACCGATTCAACCCAAATGAAAAACTGTTTTTT
NA	TRBV29-1	once	TRBJ2-5	CSVDLGARGETQYF	TGCAGCGTTGATCTGGGGGCCCGGGGGGAGACCCAGTACTTC
NA	TRBV19	NA	TRBJ1-5	CASSIGTAGDQPQHF	TGTGCCAGTAGTATTGGTACGGCAGGGGATCAGCCCCAGCATTTT
NA	TRBV6-6	NA	TRBJ2-2	CASSPTDRRTGELFF	TGTGCCAGCAGTCCCACGGACAGACGAACCGGGGAGCTGTTTTTT
NA	TRBV30	NA	TRBJ2-1	CAWSVGGPLYNEQFF	TGTGCCTGGAGTGTAGGGGGACCGCTCTACAATGAGCAGTTCTTC
TRBD2	TRBV30	NA	TRBJ2-1	CAWSPSSGLFNEQFF	TGTGCCTGGAGTCCGTCTAGCGGCCTCTTCAATGAGCAGTTCTTC
NA	TRBV5-6	NA	TRBJ2-2	CASSFHQSGELFF	TGTGCCAGCAGCTTTCATCAATCCGGGGAGCTGTTTTTT
NA	TRBV7-3	NA	TRBJ2-5	CASSLMGAGETQYF	TGTGCCAGCAGCTTAATGGGGGCAGGGGAGACCCAGTACTTC
NA	TRBV7-9	NA	TRBJ1-2	CASSLSVAATYYGYTF	TGTGCCAGCAGCTTATCTGTTGCGGCTACGTACTATGGCTACACCTTC
TRBD2	TRBV5-5	NA	TRBJ2-7	CASRIAGGAYEQYF	TGTGCCAGCAGAATAGCGGGAGGGGCCTACGAGCAGTACTTC
TRBD1	TRBV6-9	NA	TRBJ1-5	CARTGGIWPQHF	TGTGCCAGAACAGGGGGTATCTGGCCCCAGCATTTT
NA	TRBV19	NA	TRBJ1-3	CASSIDTGNPGNTIYF	TGTGCCAGTAGTATAGACACAGGGAACCCTGGAAACACCATATATTTT
TRBD2	TRBV5-4	NA	TRBJ2-2	CASSFGAGGTNTGELFF	TGTGCCAGCAGCTTTGGAGCGGGAGGTACGAACACCGGGGAGCTGTTTTTT
NA	TRBV28	NA	TRBJ1-4	CASSLSLGGQSNEKLFF	TGTGCCAGCAGTTTATCTCTCGGGGGGCAGAGTAATGAAAAACTGTTTTTT
NA	TRBV18	few	TRBJ1-1	CASKMVDTEAFF	TGTGCCAGCAAAATGGTTGACACTGAAGCTTTCTTT
NA	TRBV28	NA	TRBJ2-5	CASSSPSEGEETQYF	TGTGCCAGCAGCTCTCCCTCCGAGGGAGAAGAGACCCAGTACTTC
TRBD2	TRBV6-6	NA	TRBJ2-7	CASSYWRTSGNSEQYF	TGTGCCAGCAGTTACTGGCGGACTAGCGGGAATAGCGAGCAGTACTTC
NA	TRBV2	NA	TRBJ2-7	CASRPYEQYF	TGTGCCAGCAGACCCTACGAGCAGTACTTC
NA	TRBV6-6	NA	TRBJ2-7	CASAMGVYEQYF	TGTGCCAGTGCGATGGGGGTCTACGAGCAGTACTTC
NA	TRBV28	once	TRBJ2-6	CASSRRASGANVLTF	TGTGCCAGCTCCCGCAGGGCTTCAGGGGCCAACGTCCTGACTTTC
TRBD2	TRBV5-1	NA	TRBJ2-1	CASSRQAGVSNNEQFF	TGCGCCAGCAGCCGGCAAGCGGGAGTTAGCAACAATGAGCAGTTCTTC
NA	TRBV6-5	NA	TRBJ1-1	CASSYSGRAFF	TGTGCCAGCAGTTACTCGGGGCGGGCTTTCTTT
TRBD1	TRBV14	NA	TRBJ1-1	CASSRQGQGIEAFF	TGTGCCAGCAGCCGCCAAGGACAGGGCATTGAAGCTTTCTTT
NA	TRBV11-2	NA	TRBJ2-7	CASRNPSSSWEQYF	TGTGCCAGCAGGAACCCCAGCAGTAGTTGGGAGCAGTACTTC
NA	TRBV6-1	NA	TRBJ1-4	CASSEVPGRAEKLFF	TGTGCCAGCAGTGAAGTCCCAGGCCGGGCGGAAAAACTGTTTTTT
TRBD1	TRBV5-6	NA	TRBJ2-2	CASSLTGVTGELFF	TGTGCCAGCAGCTTGACAGGGGTTACCGGGGAGCTGTTTTTT
TRBD2	TRBV9	NA	TRBJ2-3	CASQGLAVTDTQYF	TGTGCCAGCCAGGGACTAGCGGTTACAGATACGCAGTATTTT
TRBD1	TRBV18	once	TRBJ2-5	CASSERTGEETQYF	TGTGCCAGCTCAGAACGGACAGGGGAAGAGACCCAGTACTTC
TRBD2	TRBV4-1	NA	TRBJ2-3	CASSQDGLAGDTQYF	TGCGCCAGCAGCCAAGATGGGCTAGCGGGCGATACGCAGTATTTT
NA	TRBV5-1	NA	TRBJ2-4	CASRGVNIQYF	TGCGCCAGCAGGGGAGTGAACATTCAGTACTTC
NA	TRBV6-6	NA	TRBJ2-5	CASSYGGAVGEETQYF	TGTGCCAGCAGTTACGGGGGCGCGGTAGGCGAAGAGACCCAGTACTTC
TRBD2	TRBV5-8	NA	TRBJ2-1	CASSPFAGGKGEQFF	TGTGCCAGCAGCCCATTCGCCGGGGGGAAGGGTGAGCAGTTCTTC
NA	TRBV6-6	NA	TRBJ2-3	CASSVGGGGTDTQYF	TGTGCCAGCAGTGTTGGCGGAGGGGGCACAGATACGCAGTATTTT
NA	TRBV5-1	NA	TRBJ2-4	CASSLAEGPKGIQYF	TGCGCCAGCAGCTTGGCCGAGGGTCCAAAGGGCATTCAGTACTTC
NA	TRBV5-1	NA	TRBJ2-5	CASSLRPSQETQYF	TGCGCCAGCAGCTTGAGGCCTAGTCAAGAGACCCAGTACTTC
TRBD1	TRBV7-9	NA	TRBJ1-1	CASSLFVLGSTGPEAFF	TGTGCCAGCAGCCTTTTCGTTTTAGGGTCGACAGGGCCTGAAGCTTTCTTT
NA	TRBV28	NA	TRBJ1-1	CASSRPSGGVNTEAFF	TGTGCCAGCAGTAGGCCCTCGGGGGGCGTGAACACTGAAGCTTTCTTT
NA	TRBV6-6	few	TRBJ1-1	CASSYPPGGVNTEAFF	TGTGCCAGCAGTTACCCTCCGGGTGGGGTGAACACTGAAGCTTTCTTT
TRBD1	TRBV18	NA	TRBJ1-2	CASSPGTGSGYGYTF	TGTGCCAGCTCACCTGGGACAGGATCGGGCTATGGCTACACCTTC
NA	TRBV4-1	NA	TRBJ1-1	CASSQETTGRGAEAFF	TGCGCCAGCAGCCAAGAGACTACAGGGCGTGGTGCTGAAGCTTTCTTT
NA	TRBV7-8	once	TRBJ2-7	CASSLTAGALYEQYF	TGTGCCAGCAGCTTAACGGCCGGGGCCCTCTACGAGCAGTACTTC
TRBD2	TRBV27	NA	TRBJ2-7	CATMGSGTSGFYEQYF	TGTGCCACAATGGGATCCGGGACTAGCGGTTTCTACGAGCAGTACTTC
NA	TRBV2	NA	TRBJ1-2	CASSTRNYGYTF	TGTGCCAGCTCGACAAGAAACTATGGCTACACCTTC
TRBD1	TRBV19	NA	TRBJ1-2	CASSTRDRDVGGYTF	TGTGCCAGTAGTACAAGGGACAGGGACGTTGGTGGCTACACCTTC
NA	TRBV20-1	NA	TRBJ2-1	CGGLYNEQFF	TGCGGAGGCCTCTACAATGAGCAGTTCTTC
NA	TRBV5-4	once	TRBJ2-7	CASSLDRWNYEQYF	TGTGCCAGCAGCTTGGACAGGTGGAATTACGAGCAGTACTTC
NA	TRBV9	NA	TRBJ1-2	CASSGPHLGYGYTF	TGTGCCAGCAGCGGTCCCCATTTGGGCTATGGCTACACCTTC